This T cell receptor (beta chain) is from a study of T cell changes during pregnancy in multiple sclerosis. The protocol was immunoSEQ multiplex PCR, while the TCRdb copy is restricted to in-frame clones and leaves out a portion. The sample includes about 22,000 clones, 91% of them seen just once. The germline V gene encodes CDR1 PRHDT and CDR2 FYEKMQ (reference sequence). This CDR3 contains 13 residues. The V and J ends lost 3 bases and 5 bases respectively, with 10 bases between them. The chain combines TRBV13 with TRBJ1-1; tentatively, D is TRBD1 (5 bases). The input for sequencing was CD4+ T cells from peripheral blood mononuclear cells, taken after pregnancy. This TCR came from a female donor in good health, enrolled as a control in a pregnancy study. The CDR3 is CASSLGGVTEAFF. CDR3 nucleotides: TGTGCCAGCAGCTTGGGGGGGGTGACTGAAGCTTTCTTT.